This paragraph reports one T cell receptor (beta chain). A much larger clone differs from this one at a single base, so this may be a read error. Genomic DNA constituted the template upon which TCR beta VDJ and CDR3 profiling was performed. TCRdb reanalysed the reads using MiXCR and keeps one entry per CDR3 protein. The profile shows some 82,000 distinct CDR3 sequences, under 50% of them singletons. The CDR3 is 16 amino acids. Per germline, CDR1 SEHNR and CDR2 FQNEAQ (reference sequence). The sample originates from a study of CD8+CD57+ T cells in acquired aplastic anemia. At the level of the study: Healthy-donor CD4+ cells averaged roughly 10.8 million reads.

Sequencing was carried out using sorted CD4+, CD8+, or CD8+CD57+ T cells (not recorded which) from PBMCs. This clonotype was sampled from a human donor in good health, serving as a control. The chain joins TRBV7-9 to TRBJ2-7; the D gene could be TRBD1 or TRBD2 (6 bases each). The CDR3 sequence: CANSPEGGGLSGEQYF. The CDR3 DNA reads TGTGCCAACAGCCCGGAGGGGGGTGGATTGTCTGGCGAGCAGTACTTC.